One and the same sample provided the 28 T cell receptor beta chains below, sequenced in a study of CD8 T cells in ankylosing spondylitis. The antigens of these receptors remain unknown. TCRdb itself ran the 5' RACE reads through MiXCR, one entry per CDR3 protein. This table has roughly 440,000 distinct CDR3 sequences, roughly 18% appearing once. Overall study results and limits: Blood from ankylosing spondylitis patients appeared to carry a characteristic roughly eight-variant TCR beta motif.

Sequences were obtained from blood, either unsorted or a sorted T cell fraction (not recorded which). The receptors originated from a male donor with ankylosing spondylitis.

The CDR3 spells CASSRVGQTHGYDEQFF. CDR3 in DNA: TGCGCCAGCAGCCGGGTAGGACAGACCCATGGGTACGATGAGCAGTTCTTC. The chain uses TRBV5-1 and TRBJ2-1; TRBD1 might be the D (6 bases). This CDR3 has 17 residues. Germline lookup yields CDR1 SGHRS and CDR2 YFSETQ. Trimming stripped 4 bases from V and 8 bases from J, with 25 bases between.

The V gene is TRBV29-1, the J gene TRBJ2-7, with 8 bases identical to TRBD2. The length of the CDR3 is 15 residues. The germline gives CDR1 SQVTM, CDR2 ANQGSEA. J gave up 5 bases and V 6 bases, and 15 bases lay outside the gene matches. CDR3 loop: CSVSTLGTSYDEQYF. CDR3 bases: TGCAGCGTCTCTACTCTGGGGACTAGTTACGACGAGCAGTACTTC.

This clonotype has at least ten counts. The J gene is TRBJ2-1, the V gene TRBV5-1; TRBD2 matches at 11 bases. Germline V gene lookup returns CDR1 SGHRS and CDR2 YFSETQ. V shed 0 bases and J 9 bases; nucleotides not matched to a gene: 8. This CDR3 is built from 16 residues. The chain's CDR3 is CASSLAQLAGVGEQFF. As DNA, the CDR3 is TGCGCCAGCAGCTTGGCCCAACTAGCGGGAGTGGGTGAGCAGTTCTTC. Full variable domain (remainder filled in from reference TRBV5-1 and TRBJ2-1): KAGVTQTPRYLIKTRGQQVTLSCSPISGHRSVSWYQQTPGQGLQFLFEYFSETQRNKGNFPGRFSGRQFSNSRSEMNVSTLELGDSALYLCASSLAQLAGVGEQFFGPGTRLTVL.

This chain connects TRBV5-1 to TRBJ2-6, with D unclear. This CDR3 contains 15 residues. The V and J ends lost 2 bases and 0 bases respectively, with 6 bases between them. The germline V gene has CDR1 SGHRS and CDR2 YFSETQ. Here the CDR3 reads CASSLTISGANVLTF. CDR3 nucleotide sequence: TGCGCCAGCAGCTTAACGATCTCTGGGGCCAACGTCCTGACTTTC.

This chain joins TRBV5-1 and TRBJ2-3, with TRBD2 identical over 14 bases. The CDR3 is 17 residues long. CDR1 and CDR2 (germline): SGHRS, YFSETQ. Trimming removed 4 bases from V and 0 bases from J; junction bases left unmatched: 4. CDR3 sequence reads: CASSRGLAGVSTDTQYF. CDR3 coding DNA: TGCGCCAGCAGCCGGGGACTAGCGGGGGTAAGCACAGATACGCAGTATTTT.

The rearrangement links TRBV7-2 to TRBJ2-1; unclear D gene. V lost 1 base to trimming and J lost 6 bases, with 7 bases between them. Germline CDR1 and CDR2: SGHTA and FQGNSA. The length of the CDR3 is 13 residues. The CDR3 nucleotides read TGTGCCAGCAGCTTAGTTCGGCCCAATGAGCAGTTCTTC. Its translation: CASSLVRPNEQFF.

The V call is TRBV7-9, the J call TRBJ1-1, with D tentatively TRBD1 (5 bases). CDR3 length equals 15 residues. CDR1 and CDR2 from the germline V gene are SEHNR and FQNEAQ (reference sequence). Trimming removed 5 bases at V and 5 bases at J, with 18 bases between. The CDR3 DNA reads as TGTGCCAGCAGCCTCCAGGTCGGGGGAGGGACTGAAGCTTTCTTT. This encodes CASSLQVGGGTEAFF.

This clonotype was observed at least ten times. The chain recombines TRBV12-3 or TRBV12-4 with TRBJ2-7; TRBD1 matches at 11 bases. Unmatched junction bases numbered 4, after V lost 2 bases and J lost 4 bases. The CDR3 totals 15 residues. In DNA, the CDR3 is TGTGCCAGCAGTTTAACCGGGACAGGGGGTTACGAGCAGTACTTC. Translation gives CASSLTGTGGYEQYF.

V and J are TRBV3-1 and TRBJ1-1; D is perhaps TRBD1 (5 bases). V was trimmed by 3 bases and J by 4 bases, leaving 12 bases between them. Germline values: CDR1 LGHDT, CDR2 YNNKEL (reference sequence). The CDR3 consists of 14 residues. In DNA, the CDR3 is TGTGCCAGCAGCCACGGGACGGTCCTCACTGAAGCTTTCTTT. It is translated as CASSHGTVLTEAFF.

This clonotype was seen a few times. The rearrangement uses TRBV15 and TRBJ1-1; 9 bases align to TRBD1. The V segment lost 10 bases and the J segment 1 base; nucleotides outside the gene matches: 10. CDR1 LNHNV and CDR2 YYDKDF come from the germline V gene (reference sequence). This CDR3 comprises 15 residues. CDR3 sequence reads: CAILRTGVRNTEAFF. CDR3 sequence (DNA): TGTGCCATTCTCAGGACAGGGGTGAGGAACACTGAAGCTTTCTTT.

This clonotype occurred many times. The CDR3 nucleotides are TGTGCCAGCAGCGGGACTAGCGCTGGGGAGCAGTACTTC. Protein: CASSGTSAGEQYF. The chain recombines TRBV12-3 or TRBV12-4 with TRBJ2-7, with 10 positions matching TRBD2. The V gene end was trimmed by 6 bases and the J gene end by 7 bases; junction bases not matched to a gene: 6. The CDR3 contains 13 residues.

This chain joins TRBV10-3 and TRBJ1-5; D gene unclear. Germline values: CDR1 ENHRY, CDR2 SYGVKD. The CDR3 covers 14 residues. Deletions cut 2 bases from V and 4 bases from J, with 9 bases between. DNA of the CDR3: TGTGCCATCAGTGAGGCTACAGTTAATCAGCCCCAGCATTTT. This encodes CAISEATVNQPQHF.

Of note for this clonotype: Its ends do not fully match the called genes, so a read error is possible. This chain links TRBV5-4 with TRBJ2-3; no firm D call. The CDR3 sequence is 15 residues long. Germline V gene lookup returns CDR1 SGHNT and CDR2 YYREEE (reference sequence). The DNA for the CDR3 is TGTGCCATCAGCACTGGGCCCCTTAGCACAGATACGCAGTATTTT. The encoded protein is CAISTGPLSTDTQYF. The full variable domain, in which reference TRBV5-4 and TRBJ2-3 provide the parts outside the CDR3, is ETGVTQSPTHLIKTRGQQVTLRCSSQSGHNTVSWYQQALGQGPQFIFQYYREEENGRGNFPPRFSGLQFPNYSSELNVNALELDDSALYLCAISTGPLSTDTQYFGPGTRLTVL.

This clonotype was picked up one time. This chain connects TRBV20-1 to TRBJ2-7; 12 nucleotides agree with TRBD2. The germline gives CDR1 DFQATT, CDR2 SNEGSKA (reference sequence). This CDR3 contains 16 residues. The junction had 10 bases not matched to a gene; V was cut back by 3 bases and J by 4 bases. The DNA for the CDR3 is TGCAGTGCTAGTTGGCTAGCGGGAGGGCCAGAGTACGAGCAGTACTTC. It is translated as CSASWLAGGPEYEQYF.

The chain uses TRBV5-5 and TRBJ1-1; D is ambiguous. CDR3 length: 14 amino acids. V gave up 4 bases and J gave up 0 bases, with 10 bases separating them. The germline V gene encodes CDR1 SGHKS and CDR2 YYEKEE (reference sequence). The CDR3 loop is CASSPEGVNTEAFF. The CDR3 region has the DNA TGTGCCAGCAGCCCCGAAGGCGTGAACACTGAAGCTTTCTTT.

The rearrangement links TRBV30 to TRBJ2-1, with a possible D match to TRBD1 (5 bases). This CDR3 is 12 amino acids long. V gave up 4 bases and J gave up 1 base, with 5 bases separating them. The germline V gene has CDR1 GTSNPN and CDR2 SVGIG (reference sequence). CDR3 sequence reads: CAWTGSYNEQFF. The CDR3 DNA sequence: TGTGCCTGGACAGGGTCCTACAATGAGCAGTTCTTC.

The chain combines TRBV29-1 with TRBJ2-3; D is possibly TRBD2 (5 bases). This CDR3 spans 13 amino acids. Between the trimmed V and J ends, which lost 6 bases and 0 bases, there was a span of 10 bases. The germline CDR1 and CDR2 sequences are SQVTM and ANQGSEA. The CDR3 DNA follows: TGCAGCGTAGGGAGCGGAAGCACAGATACGCAGTATTTT. Protein: CSVGSGSTDTQYF.

This clonotype has only a few counts. The chain is built from TRBV20-1 and TRBJ2-7; 10 bases map to TRBD1. The CDR3 length is 16 residues. From germline, CDR1 is DFQATT and CDR2 SNEGSKA (reference sequence). Trimming removed 0 bases from V and 4 bases from J; junction bases left unmatched: 9. CDR3 DNA: TGCAGTGCTAGAGATCGAGACAGGGGGCCCTCTTACGAGCAGTACTTC. Translating it yields CSARDRDRGPSYEQYF.

This clonotype appeared a few times. The chain carries TRBV3-1 and TRBJ1-4, with TRBD1 matching over 10 bases. The CDR3 sequence is 16 residues long. With V trimmed by 4 bases and J by 6 bases, 8 bases remained unmatched. CDR1 is LGHDT and CDR2 is YNNKEL in the germline V gene (reference sequence). CDR3 bases: TGTGCCAGCAGCCTGTGGGCCGGGACAGGGGATGAAAAACTGTTTTTT. This codes for CASSLWAGTGDEKLFF. Together with reference TRBV3-1 and TRBJ1-4, the CDR3 gives the full variable domain: DTAVSQTPKYLVTQMGNDKSIKCEQNLGHDTMYWYKQDSKKFLKIMFSYNNKELIINETVPNRFSPKSPDKAHLNLHINSLELGDSAVYFCASSLWAGTGDEKLFFGSGTQLSVL.

This sequence joins TRBV6-1 and TRBJ2-7; D is possibly TRBD1 or TRBD2 (6 bases each). Trimming shortened V by 7 bases and J by 0 bases, and 13 bases separated the two germline ends. CDR1 MNHNS and CDR2 SASEGT come from the germline V gene. The CDR3 is 14 residues long. The chain's CDR3 is CASTKGGFSYEQYF. DNA for the CDR3: TGTGCCAGCACCAAAGGGGGGTTCTCCTACGAGCAGTACTTC.

The J gene is TRBJ2-5, the V gene TRBV28, with 9 bases matching TRBD2. Losses at the gene ends were 3 bases for V and 4 bases for J; bases not matched to a gene: 9. Germline lookup yields CDR1 MDHEN and CDR2 SYDVKM. This CDR3 is built from 16 residues. Here the CDR3 reads CASSFVDGTSIETQYF. In DNA, the CDR3 is TGTGCCAGCAGTTTCGTCGACGGGACTAGCATAGAGACCCAGTACTTC.

The rearrangement uses TRBV2 and TRBJ2-5, with 7 bases lining up with TRBD1. CDR1 SNHLY and CDR2 FYNNEI come from the germline V gene. The CDR3 sequence is 13 residues long. The V and J ends lost 5 bases and 5 bases, in that order; junction bases with no gene match: 5. For the CDR3, the DNA is TGTGCCAGCAGTCAGACAGGGCCTGAGACCCAGTACTTC. Encoded protein: CASSQTGPETQYF.

This clonotype has more than one count but fewer than ten. This chain joins TRBV27 and TRBJ2-1; possibly TRBD2 for D (5 bases). Deletions cut 2 bases from V and 7 bases from J, with 9 bases between. This CDR3 contains 13 residues. Germline-derived CDR1 and CDR2 are MNHEY and SMNVEV (reference sequence). CDR3 sequence reads: CASSLAGSNEQFF. The CDR3 DNA follows: TGTGCCAGCAGTTTAGCGGGTTCTAATGAGCAGTTCTTC.

In this sample, this clonotype turned up many times. The rearrangement uses TRBV15 and TRBJ2-2; D not resolved. CDR3 length equals 15 residues. Per the germline V gene, CDR1 is LNHNV and CDR2 is YYDKDF (reference sequence). V was pared by 0 bases and J by 1 base, with 6 bases between. CDR3 bases: TGTGCCACCAGCAGAGATCGGAAGAACACCGGGGAGCTGTTTTTT. The encoded protein is CATSRDRKNTGELFF.

This sequence joins TRBV4-1 and TRBJ2-6; unclear D gene. CDR1 MGHRA and CDR2 YSYEKL come from the germline V gene. The CDR3 sequence is 17 residues long. Trimming shortened V by 1 base and J by 12 bases, and 22 bases separated the two germline ends. DNA for the CDR3: TGCGCCAGCAGCCAAGGGTGGAGTGGCTTGCTTTTGGGCGTCCTGACTTTC. It codes for CASSQGWSGLLLGVLTF.

The V and J genes are TRBV30 and TRBJ2-2; 9 positions match TRBD2. The CDR3 covers 14 residues. The J segment lost 7 bases and the V segment lost 2 bases, leaving 5 bases of the junction unmatched. Germline V gives CDR1 GTSNPN, CDR2 SVGIG (reference sequence). CDR3 sequence reads: CAWSSGGWVGELFF. DNA for the CDR3: TGTGCCTGGAGTAGCGGGGGGTGGGTCGGGGAGCTGTTTTTT.

This clonotype has only a few counts. This rearrangement joins TRBV7-9 to TRBJ1-3, with 8 nucleotides matching TRBD1. V lost 7 bases, J lost 4 bases, and 6 bases stayed unmatched. The CDR3 covers 14 residues. Per the germline V gene, CDR1 is SEHNR and CDR2 is FQNEAQ (reference sequence). The CDR3 region is CASTPGGEGNTIYF. The CDR3, as DNA: TGTGCCAGCACCCCAGGGGGCGAAGGAAACACCATATATTTT.

This clonotype has a handful of counts. This chain connects TRBV6-1 to TRBJ2-2; 7 bases line up with TRBD1. CDR1 and CDR2 (germline): MNHNS, SASEGT. CDR3 length: 16 residues. Unmatched junction bases numbered 6, after V lost 5 bases and J lost 0 bases. CDR3 nucleotides: TGTGCCAGCAGTCCGCGACAGGGAACGAACACCGGGGAGCTGTTTTTT. Translating gives CASSPRQGTNTGELFF.